These 24 T cell receptor beta chains originate from one sample sequenced in a study of shared clonotypes between healthy human individuals. Repertoires were generated with immunoSEQ multiplex PCR, while TCRdb's copy carries only in-frame clones and drops some. The sample includes about 960,000 clones, over 75% of them seen just once. The specimen was memory CD4+ T cells sorted from blood. The subset is: CD45RA-negative fraction. The receptors originated from a man younger than 30 in good health.

This clone was seen a handful of times. The V and J genes are TRBV7-9 and TRBJ2-6; D gene uncertain. The V gene's germline CDR1 is SEHNR and CDR2 FQNEAQ (reference sequence). The CDR3 has 14 residues. V lost 7 bases, J lost 4 bases, and 11 bases lay in between. The CDR3 coding sequence is TGTGCCAGCACCCACCTAACAGGGGCCAACGTCCTGACTTTC. Protein product: CASTHLTGANVLTF.

About this clone: This same CDR3 is encoded by further DNA sequences in the sample. CDR3 residues: CASSQVGGNTIYF. The CDR3 bases are TGTGCCAGCAGCCAAGTTGGTGGAAACACCATATATTTT. The V and J genes are TRBV14 and TRBJ1-3; D is unresolved. Between the trimmed V and J ends, which lost 1 base and 3 bases, there was a span of 4 bases. Per the germline V gene, CDR1 is SGHDN and CDR2 is FVKESK. The CDR3 length is 13 residues.

The V and J genes are TRBV6-1 and TRBJ1-2; 9 bases line up with TRBD1. The CDR3 contains 13 residues. J gave up 4 bases and V 8 bases, and 5 bases lay outside the gene matches. CDR1 and CDR2 (germline): MNHNS, SASEGT. This CDR3 reads CASGGDRVYGYTF. The CDR3, as DNA: TGTGCCAGCGGGGGGGACAGGGTCTATGGCTACACCTTC.

J is TRBJ2-4 and V is TRBV4-2; TRBD2 matches at 15 bases. The CDR3 covers 19 residues. V dropped 3 bases and J dropped 0; count of bases not matched to a gene: 6. Per germline, CDR1 LGHNA and CDR2 YNFKEQ. The DNA for the CDR3 is TGTGCCAGCAGCCAGTGGACTAGCGGGGGGGCCCGAGCCAAAAACATTCAGTACTTC. It translates to CASSQWTSGGARAKNIQYF.

This clone came up once. The J gene is TRBJ1-4, the V gene TRBV5-4; D is ambiguous. The CDR3 length is 13 residues. The V and J ends lost 4 bases and 3 bases respectively, with 7 bases between them. Germline CDR1 is SGHNT and CDR2 is YYREEE (reference sequence). The CDR3 region has the DNA TGTGCCAGCAGCGAGAGGTCTAATGAAAAACTGTTTTTT. This codes for CASSERSNEKLFF. The whole variable domain, filled in from reference TRBV5-4 and TRBJ1-4, reads ETGVTQSPTHLIKTRGQQVTLRCSSQSGHNTVSWYQQALGQGPQFIFQYYREEENGRGNFPPRFSGLQFPNYSSELNVNALELDDSALYLCASSERSNEKLFFGSGTQLSVL.

This CDR3 reads CASSRGQGSGANVLTF. For the CDR3, the DNA is TGTGCCAGCAGTAGAGGACAGGGGTCTGGGGCCAACGTCCTGACTTTC. This chain uses TRBV6-6 with TRBJ2-6, with 9 bases fitting TRBD1. Per germline, CDR1 MNHNY and CDR2 SVGAGI (reference sequence). This CDR3 is built from 16 residues. J was trimmed by 1 base and V by 5 bases; bases with no gene match: 3.

This clone was detected a few times. The chain links TRBV6-1 to TRBJ2-1; the match to TRBD1 covers 11 bases. This CDR3 has 15 amino acids. V gave up 5 bases and J gave up 8 bases; unmatched junction bases: 8. Germline CDR1 is MNHNS and CDR2 is SASEGT. For the CDR3, the DNA is TGTGCCAGCAGTACCGGACAGGGGGCGATCGATGAGCAGTTCTTC. Protein: CASSTGQGAIDEQFF.

The genes are TRBV30 and TRBJ2-7; 7 bases map to TRBD2. The trim removed 5 bases at V and 1 base at J, leaving 8 bases unmatched. The length of the CDR3 is 14 residues. Germline V lookup: CDR1 GTSNPN, CDR2 SVGIG (reference sequence). CDR3 region: CAWGLAGHSYEQYF. CDR3 DNA: TGTGCCTGGGGATTAGCGGGTCATTCCTACGAGCAGTACTTC.

The rearrangement joins TRBV5-4 to TRBJ2-1, with D uncertain. The length of the CDR3 is 17 residues. Deletions cut 0 bases from V and 6 bases from J, with 19 bases between. Per germline, CDR1 SGHNT and CDR2 YYREEE (reference sequence). CDR3 residues: CASSLEVRSSVPNEQFF. CDR3 nucleotides: TGTGCCAGCAGCTTGGAGGTTCGCAGCAGCGTTCCCAATGAGCAGTTCTTC.

The chain links TRBV4-1 to TRBJ2-1; D gene uncertain. Per germline, CDR1 MGHRA and CDR2 YSYEKL. Deletions cut 2 bases from V and 5 bases from J, with 4 bases between. CDR3 length equals 12 residues. The CDR3, as DNA: TGCGCCAGCAGCCAAATAAACAATGAGCAGTTCTTC. Translation: CASSQINNEQFF.

This chain uses TRBV30 with TRBJ2-1; the match to TRBD1 covers 7 bases. Germline CDR1 is GTSNPN and CDR2 is SVGIG (reference sequence). V dropped 4 bases and J dropped 3; count of bases not matched to a gene: 3. This CDR3 contains 13 residues. The CDR3 region has the DNA TGTGCCTGGAAAGGACAGGACTACAATGAGCAGTTCTTC. Translation gives CAWKGQDYNEQFF.

This clone occurred many times. The chain has TRBV2 and TRBJ2-3; D is ambiguous. The CDR3 runs to 11 residues. Per the germline V gene, CDR1 is SNHLY and CDR2 is FYNNEI. Trimming stripped 7 bases from V and 7 bases from J, with 9 bases between. CDR3 nucleotides: TGTGCCAGCAATACAGAGTATACGCAGTATTTT. This encodes CASNTEYTQYF.

The chain is built from TRBV2 and TRBJ1-2, with a weak D call TRBD1 (5 bases). V was pared by 7 bases and J by 7 bases, with 13 bases between. CDR3 size: 12 residues. Germline assignment: CDR1 SNHLY and CDR2 FYNNEI. The CDR3 here is CASTDSLGGYTF. CDR3 nucleotide sequence: TGTGCCAGCACAGACAGCCTAGGTGGCTACACCTTC.

In nucleotides, the CDR3 is TGTGCCAGCCGCCGCCGGGGCGAAGGAACCTACGAGCAGTACTTC. It is translated as CASRRRGEGTYEQYF. The V call is TRBV6-5, the J call TRBJ2-7; perhaps D is TRBD1 or TRBD2 (5 bases each). Germline V lookup: CDR1 MNHEY, CDR2 SVGAGI. This CDR3 contains 15 residues. V was trimmed by 8 bases and J by 2 bases, leaving 19 bases between them.

The chain carries TRBV30 and TRBJ1-1, with a weak D call TRBD1 (6 bases). This CDR3 region has 14 residues. Trimming cost V 7 bases and J 0 bases, with 15 bases left between them. CDR1 and CDR2 from the germline V gene are GTSNPN and SVGIG (reference sequence). For the CDR3, the DNA is TGTGCCTCCTCCCGGACAGACTTGAACACTGAAGCTTTCTTT. This encodes CASSRTDLNTEAFF.

Points on this clone: The same CDR3 arises from other DNA sequences in this sample as well. This chain links TRBV7-9 with TRBJ2-4; the D gene is possibly TRBD2 (5 bases). This CDR3 contains 16 residues. V was clipped by 1 base and J by 0 bases, with 10 bases between them. In germline, CDR1 is SEHNR, CDR2 FQNEAQ (reference sequence). CDR3 in DNA: TGTGCCAGCAGCTTAGGGGCAGGACTAGCCAAAAACATTCAGTACTTC. This codes for CASSLGAGLAKNIQYF.

The chain links TRBV6-5 to TRBJ1-1; a weak D match, TRBD1 (6 bases). From germline, CDR1 is MNHEY and CDR2 SVGAGI. Trimming shortened V by 0 bases and J by 1 base, and 12 bases separated the two germline ends. The CDR3 is 16 amino acids. CDR3 sequence reads: CASSYSIGTQNTEAFF. The CDR3 DNA is TGTGCCAGCAGTTACTCGATTGGGACACAGAACACTGAAGCTTTCTTT.

As to this clone: The sample carries other DNA sequences with the same CDR3. The chain recombines TRBV18 with TRBJ2-3; D is possibly TRBD1 (5 bases). V was trimmed by 3 bases and J by 1 base, leaving 11 bases between them. CDR1 KGHSH and CDR2 LQKENI come from the germline V gene. This CDR3 spans 15 amino acids. CDR3 loop: CASSPVGQGTDTQYF. CDR3 in DNA: TGTGCCAGCTCACCGGTAGGACAAGGCACAGATACGCAGTATTTT.

The chain recombines TRBV2 with TRBJ2-1, with a possible D match to TRBD1 (6 bases). V was trimmed by 7 bases and J by 0 bases, leaving 16 bases between them. Germline lookup yields CDR1 SNHLY and CDR2 FYNNEI. The CDR3 is 16 amino acids. CDR3 loop: CASKAGAYSSYNEQFF. CDR3 DNA: TGTGCCAGCAAAGCAGGGGCGTATAGCTCCTACAATGAGCAGTTCTTC.

V is TRBV6-1 and J is TRBJ1-2; the D is unclear. Germline CDR1 is MNHNS and CDR2 is SASEGT. V was pared by 2 bases and J by 3 bases, with 10 bases between. The CDR3 is 14 amino acids. The CDR3 sequence: CASSEPGFHYGYTF. The CDR3 DNA follows: TGTGCCAGCAGTGAACCAGGCTTTCACTATGGCTACACCTTC.

V and J are TRBV18 and TRBJ2-7; no clear D gene. The V end lost 3 bases, the J end lost 1 base, and 7 bases lay between the germline ends. Germline V gives CDR1 KGHSH, CDR2 LQKENI. The CDR3 is 13 residues long. Here the CDR3 DNA reads TGTGCCAGCTCACCTAGGGAATCCTACGAGCAGTACTTC. Its protein is CASSPRESYEQYF.

The genes are TRBV30 and TRBJ2-4; either TRBD1 or TRBD2 may supply D (5 bases each). The CDR3 has 16 residues. CDR1 and CDR2 from the germline V gene are GTSNPN and SVGIG (reference sequence). The V gene lost 3 bases and the J gene lost 2 bases, with 17 bases spanning the gap. The CDR3 loop reads CAWSHGLWGTKNIQYF. CDR3 in DNA: TGTGCCTGGAGCCATGGGTTGTGGGGGACCAAAAACATTCAGTACTTC. Full variable domain (outside the CDR3, taken from reference TRBV30 and TRBJ2-4): SQTIHQWPATLVQPVGSPLSLECTVEGTSNPNLYWYRQAAGRGLQLLFYSVGIGQISSEVPQNLSASRPQDRQFILSSKKLLLSDSGFYLCAWSHGLWGTKNIQYFGAGTRLSVL.

The rearrangement uses TRBV7-2 and TRBJ2-5; 7 bases line up with TRBD2. From germline, CDR1 is SGHTA and CDR2 FQGNSA. With 4 bases clipped from V and 9 bases from J, the junction kept 5 bases outside the gene matches. The CDR3 spans 12 residues. The CDR3 protein is CASSSRGLAQYF. For the CDR3, the DNA is TGTGCCAGCAGCTCCCGAGGACTAGCCCAGTACTTC.

This chain connects TRBV5-1 to TRBJ2-6; the D gene is possibly TRBD1 (5 bases). V lost 4 bases and J 1 base, leaving 9 bases between the germline ends. Per the germline V gene, CDR1 is SGHRS and CDR2 is YFSETQ. The CDR3 length is 15 residues. In DNA form, the CDR3 reads TGCGCCAGCAGCCCGACAGCTTCTGGGGCCAACGTCCTGACTTTC. Its protein product is CASSPTASGANVLTF.